Below, one T cell receptor (beta chain) is given with its context. This sample was included in a study of cytomegalovirus exposure and HLA in healthy donors. The CDR3 length is 15 residues. Trimming cost V 3 bases and J 1 base, with 12 bases left between them. CDR1 KGHSH and CDR2 LQKENI come from the germline V gene. It was with 60 Vbeta and 13 Jbeta primers that the PCR ran. Some clones are missing from TCRdb's copy, which holds only in-frame ones; the method was immunoSEQ multiplex PCR. Of about 190,000 clones in the sample, roughly 77% were seen once. This receptor was taken from a man aged 35-49 years in good health and CMV-seropositive. Sequencing was performed on PBMCs. The rearrangement joins TRBV18 to TRBJ1-1; tentative D call: TRBD1 (5 bases). As DNA, the CDR3 is TGTGCCAGCTCACCTTCGGGACTCTCGAACACTGAAGCTTTCTTT. Translated, it gives CASSPSGLSNTEAFF.